These 18 T cell receptor beta chains came from one sample sequenced in a study of T cells in Graves' hyperthyroidism and ophthalmopathy (dated by TCRdb to about 2019). The library came from multiplex PCR. Sequencing was performed on an Illumina HiSeq 2000. The TCR beta CDR3 regions were amplified from the RNA transcripts. For the first round of RT-PCR on the TCR CDR3, the HTBI primer set was used together with the Qiagen OneStep RT-PCR kit. The public reads were quality trimmed at Q25 with fastp and then assembled into clones with MiXCR by TCRdb, keeping productive beta chains. CDR3 protein duplicates are merged, each entry listing the most common genes and DNA. This sample is represented by 600,000 or so distinct CDR3 sequences; roughly 17% of them were singletons. Less than 4.5% of the sample goes to the ten largest clones. Sequenced input: blood. These TCRs come from a woman in her 30s with Graves' hyperthyroidism.

This clonotype was seen ten or more times. This chain connects TRBV18 to TRBJ2-3, with D unclear. CDR1 is KGHSH and CDR2 is LQKENI in the germline V gene. CDR3 length: 12 amino acids. The V and J ends lost 6 bases and 4 bases respectively, with 8 bases between them. The CDR3 bases are TGTGCCAGCTCCCCGTACCCAGATACGCAGTATTTT. Its translation is CASSPYPDTQYF. Full variable domain (outside the CDR3, taken from reference TRBV18 and TRBJ2-3): NAGVMQNPRHLVRRRGQEARLRCSPMKGHSHVYWYRQLPEEGLKFMVYLQKENIIDESGMPKERFSAEFPKEGPSILRIQQVVRGDSAAYFCASSPYPDTQYFGPGTRLTVL.

The chain combines TRBV28 with TRBJ1-5; 7 bases are a match to TRBD1. CDR3 size: 16 residues. Germline assignment: CDR1 MDHEN and CDR2 SYDVKM. V was pared by 6 bases and J by 0 bases, with 8 bases of the junction left unmatched. The CDR3 reads CASRKRTGYSNQPQHF. The CDR3 nucleotides read TGTGCCAGCAGGAAAAGGACAGGCTATAGCAATCAGCCCCAGCATTTT. Together with reference TRBV28 and TRBJ1-5, the CDR3 gives the full variable domain: DVKVTQSSRYLVKRTGEKVFLECVQDMDHENMFWYRQDPGLGLRLIYFSYDVKMKEKGDIPEGYSVSREKKERFSLILESASTNQTSMYLCASRKRTGYSNQPQHFGDGTRLSIL.

The chain couples TRBV2 to TRBJ2-7, with 7 bases identical to TRBD1. The ends lost 7 bases at V and 5 bases at J; junction bases unmatched: 5. The CDR3 runs 12 residues. Germline loops: CDR1 SNHLY, CDR2 FYNNEI. The CDR3 coding sequence is TGTGCCAGCACGACAGGGAGTAACGAGCAGTACTTC. It specifies CASTTGSNEQYF.

This clonotype showed up many times. The genes are TRBV2 and TRBJ1-1; D call uncertain. The ends were cut back, 6 bases at V and 2 bases at J, with 7 bases in the middle. Germline CDR1 reads SNHLY; CDR2 reads FYNNEI. The CDR3 sequence is 12 residues long. The CDR3 coding sequence is TGTGCCAGCAGGGACGAAAACACTGAAGCTTTCTTT. Its protein product is CASRDENTEAFF.

The J gene is TRBJ1-1, the V gene TRBV7-2; 7 bases match TRBD1. The ends lost 3 bases at V and 8 bases at J; junction bases unmatched: 9. The CDR3 runs to 14 residues. Germline loops: CDR1 SGHTA, CDR2 FQGNSA. The CDR3 loop is CASSFYAGGPEAFF. As DNA, the CDR3 is TGTGCCAGCAGCTTTTATGCAGGGGGGCCCGAAGCTTTCTTT.

This clonotype appeared many times. V is TRBV11-2 and J is TRBJ1-1, with unresolved D. Germline CDR1 reads SGHAT; CDR2 reads FQNNGV. Trimming left V 2 bases short and J 6 bases short, with 13 bases between. This CDR3 comprises 14 residues. CDR3 sequence: CASSLPTGSAEAFF. For the CDR3, the DNA is TGTGCCAGCAGCTTACCCACCGGTTCGGCTGAAGCTTTCTTT.

A few counts support this clonotype. This chain connects TRBV9 to TRBJ2-2; 10 bases align to TRBD2. The CDR3 is made up of 17 amino acids. Germline V lookup: CDR1 SGDLS, CDR2 YYNGEE. The junction had 10 bases not matched to a gene; V was cut back by 1 base and J by 7 bases. As DNA, the CDR3 is TGTGCCAGCAGCGTACTCCCAGCGGGAGGGACCGGCGGGGAGCTGTTTTTT. This gives the protein CASSVLPAGGTGGELFF.

This clonotype was detected many times. CDR3 loop: CASSPRDPRLVGNEQFF. The CDR3 bases are TGTGCCAGCAGTCCCCGGGACCCTCGACTAGTTGGCAATGAGCAGTTCTTC. The chain links TRBV28 to TRBJ2-1; D might be TRBD2 (6 bases). The CDR3 extends over 17 amino acids. The V end was cut by 5 bases, the J end by 6 bases, with 23 bases between. Per germline, CDR1 MDHEN and CDR2 SYDVKM.

This rearrangement joins TRBV20-1 to TRBJ2-2; D tentatively reads TRBD1 or TRBD2 (5 bases each). Germline-derived CDR1 and CDR2 are DFQATT and SNEGSKA (reference sequence). The CDR3 is 14 amino acids. Deletions cut 5 bases from V and 7 bases from J, with 17 bases between. The CDR3 DNA sequence: TGCAGTGCTTCAACCGGGGCTACGGGCGGGGAGCTGTTTTTT. Translating gives CSASTGATGGELFF.

This clonotype was detected only a few times. This chain uses TRBV28 with TRBJ2-1; possible D gene TRBD2, 5 bases. The CDR3 spans 16 residues. V lost 9 bases and J 2 bases, leaving 20 bases between the germline ends. Germline-derived CDR1 and CDR2 are MDHEN and SYDVKM. The CDR3 here is CASRPLRVDPYNEQFF. As DNA, the CDR3 is TGTGCCAGTAGACCTCTGAGGGTAGATCCCTACAATGAGCAGTTCTTC.

The table lists this clonotype with many counts. This chain joins TRBV11-2 and TRBJ2-7; D may be TRBD1 or TRBD2 (6 bases each). There are 13 residues in the CDR3. Germline assignment: CDR1 SGHAT and CDR2 FQNNGV. The germline V and J ends were trimmed by 8 bases and 1 base, with 12 bases remaining between them. CDR3 region: CASRGQESYEQYF. CDR3 nucleotide sequence: TGTGCCAGCCGGGGGCAGGAGTCCTACGAGCAGTACTTC.

This clonotype appeared many times. The rearrangement links TRBV11-2 to TRBJ2-3; D is ambiguous. CDR1 and CDR2 from the germline V gene are SGHAT and FQNNGV. V was pared by 5 bases and J by 1 base, with 13 bases between. This CDR3 spans 15 amino acids. Here the CDR3 reads CASSPVVPGTDTQYF. The CDR3 DNA sequence: TGTGCCAGCAGCCCGGTAGTCCCTGGCACAGATACGCAGTATTTT.

This clonotype has a count of ten or more. V is TRBV29-1 and J is TRBJ2-5, with TRBD2 as a possible D gene (6 bases). Germline CDR1 and CDR2: SQVTM and ANQGSEA. The CDR3 covers 12 residues. Trimming shortened V by 6 bases and J by 4 bases, and 12 bases separated the two germline ends. CDR3 DNA sequence: TGCAGCGTCGCGAGGGAGGCAGAGACCCAGTACTTC. It is translated as CSVAREAETQYF.

This clonotype was seen at least ten times. This sequence joins TRBV7-2 and TRBJ2-7; a weak D match, TRBD1 (5 bases). CDR3 length: 14 residues. The V gene lost 1 base and the J gene lost 4 bases, with 11 bases spanning the gap. Germline values: CDR1 SGHTA, CDR2 FQGNSA. CDR3 residues: CASSLGTAGYEQYF. The CDR3 bases are TGTGCCAGCAGCTTAGGGACGGCAGGGTACGAGCAGTACTTC.

This clonotype was observed a few times. The chain uses TRBV12-3 or TRBV12-4 and TRBJ2-2; 13 bases line up with TRBD2. The CDR3 runs 19 residues. Trimming took 6 bases from V and 2 from J; bases not matched to a gene: 12. The CDR3 DNA reads TGTGCCAGCAGAGCCAACACCGGGACTAGCGGGACAAACACCGGGGAGCTGTTTTTT. Its translation: CASRANTGTSGTNTGELFF.

A note on this clonotype: One base away lies a much larger clone, so this may be a sequencing read error. This chain joins TRBV2 and TRBJ1-4; D is ambiguous. CDR1 is SNHLY, CDR2 FYNNEI, per germline. The CDR3 has 14 amino acids. In nucleotides, the CDR3 is TGTGCCAACAGTGAACGGCTAAGCAATGAAAAACTGTTTTTT. Translated, it gives CANSERLSNEKLFF.

Only one count was recorded for this clonotype. The rearrangement uses TRBV11-3 and TRBJ2-3, with 9 bases matching TRBD2. The CDR3 is 16 amino acids. Germline CDR1 reads SGHNT; CDR2 reads YENEEA. J was trimmed by 2 bases and V by 5 bases; bases with no gene match: 8. Here the CDR3 DNA reads TGTGCCAGCAGCCCCCTAGCGGGACTGGCCACAGATACGCAGTATTTT. It yields the protein CASSPLAGLATDTQYF.

This clonotype was found a few times. The chain has TRBV25-1 and TRBJ1-5; possibly TRBD1 for D (6 bases). Germline CDR1 is MGHDK and CDR2 is SYGVNS. The CDR3 totals 14 residues. V lost 3 bases and J lost 6, with 12 bases in between. The CDR3 sequence: CASSDRGEIQPQHF. Written as DNA, the CDR3 is TGTGCCAGCAGTGACAGGGGAGAGATTCAGCCCCAGCATTTT.